This paragraph reports one T cell receptor (beta chain). Its cognate antigen is unknown. This CDR3 spans 13 amino acids. Trimming took 5 bases from V and 6 from J, leaving 12 bases between them. The germline V gene encodes CDR1 MNHNY and CDR2 SVGAGI (reference sequence). This record belongs to a study of cytomegalovirus exposure and HLA in healthy donors. Study observations and caveats: Several of the most significant clusters were apparently associated with common viral pathogens in a later analysis. A later analysis reportedly found fewer N-insertions in an Asian-associated ancestry cluster than the roughly 730-donor mean. According to the study, roughly 160 TCR beta chains were cytomegalovirus-associated. Presence/absence analyses treated sequencing depth as roughly uniform across donors.

The PCR employed 60 Vbeta primers together with 13 Jbeta primers. Data came from immunoSEQ multiplex PCR; TCRdb stores just in-frame clones and leaves some out. The repertoire includes about 120,000 clones, around 80% of them detected once, and roughly 10% sits in the top ten. The specimen sequenced was PBMCs. The J gene is TRBJ2-3, the V gene TRBV6-6; no reliable D call. The receptor was derived from a man aged 30-40 years in good health and CMV-seropositive. CDR3 region: CASSQTSLDTQYF. The CDR3 DNA is TGTGCCAGCAGTCAAACTTCACTTGATACGCAGTATTTT.